These 22 T cell receptor beta chains share one sample of origin, sequenced in a study of Graves' ophthalmopathy and Graves' hyperthyroidism (dated by TCRdb to 2016 to 2018). The reads were generated on an Illumina HiSeq 2000. TCR beta CDR3 regions were amplified from RNA transcripts for repertoire sequencing. The first round of RT-PCR was done with HTBI primers and the Qiagen OneStep RT-PCR kit, and was followed by a second round of multiplex PCR, then size selection and purification. TCRdb itself trimmed the public reads at Q25 with fastp, ran MiXCR and retained productive beta chains. CDR3 protein duplicates are merged, each entry listing the most common genes and DNA. The sample table lists 500,000 to 600,000 distinct CDR3 sequences, about 35% of them with a count of one. Of the sample, 3.5% to 4.5% falls within the top ten clones. Material: peripheral blood or thyroid tissue (not recorded which). The receptors derive from an adult man with Graves' hyperthyroidism.

This clonotype was recorded at least ten times. This chain links TRBV2 with TRBJ2-3; a possible D gene is TRBD2 (6 bases). The CDR3 runs 13 residues. V was pared by 6 bases and J by 2 bases, with 9 bases between. Germline lookup yields CDR1 SNHLY and CDR2 FYNNEI. The CDR3 spells CASRDYYTDTQYF. DNA for the CDR3: TGTGCCAGCAGGGACTACTACACAGATACGCAGTATTTT.

With respect to this clonotype: It may be a read error: a sequence one base away is much more abundant. V and J are TRBV27 and TRBJ1-2, with D hard to call. From germline, CDR1 is MNHEY and CDR2 SMNVEV (reference sequence). CDR3 length equals 12 residues. The CDR3: CASSSNGFGCTF. The CDR3 DNA reads TGTGCCAGCAGTTCAAACGGGTTTGGCTGCACCTTC.

This clonotype was seen at least ten times. This chain links TRBV12-3 or TRBV12-4 with TRBJ1-2; the match to TRBD1 covers 9 bases. V trimming: 2 bases; J trimming: 4 bases; junction bases outside the gene matches: 2. The CDR3 is 14 residues long. Here the CDR3 DNA reads TGTGCCAGCAGTTTAACAGGGGGCGTCTATGGCTACACCTTC. This gives the protein CASSLTGGVYGYTF.

The gene calls are TRBV2 and TRBJ2-7; 11 bases fit TRBD2. The CDR3 contains 16 residues. Germline V gene sequence: CDR1 SNHLY, CDR2 FYNNEI. V gave up 6 bases and J gave up 3 bases; unmatched junction bases: 10. DNA of the CDR3: TGTGCCAGCAGCCCCCAACTAGCGGGGGAGTTCTACGAGCAGTACTTC. The encoded protein is CASSPQLAGEFYEQYF.

Notes on this clonotype: A much larger clone lies a single base off, so this may be a read error. This rearrangement joins TRBV12-3 or TRBV12-4 to TRBJ1-1; D may be TRBD1 (6 bases). The CDR3 consists of 12 residues. The CDR3 DNA follows: TGTGCCATCAGTTTTGGGGGCCCTGAAGCTTTCTTT. This encodes CAISFGGPEAFF.

The V call is TRBV20-1, the J call TRBJ2-7, with D uncertain. CDR1 DFQATT and CDR2 SNEGSKA come from the germline V gene (reference sequence). The V end lost 0 bases, the J end lost 3 bases, and 15 bases lay between the germline ends. The CDR3 covers 15 residues. The CDR3 loop is CSARDRVNLGYEQYF. The CDR3 DNA sequence: TGCAGTGCTAGAGATCGAGTAAATTTGGGCTACGAGCAGTACTTC.

This clonotype was recorded at least ten times. The chain uses TRBV12-3 or TRBV12-4 and TRBJ2-7; D call uncertain. The CDR3 contains 14 residues. With 3 bases removed from V and 6 bases from J, the gap between germline ends came to 15 bases. CDR3 coding DNA: TGTGCCAGCAGTTTCGGCGGTCCAACATTCGAGCAGTACTTC. Translating it yields CASSFGGPTFEQYF.

This clonotype was seen repeatedly, ten times or more. The gene calls are TRBV9 and TRBJ2-5, with 7 bases lining up with TRBD1. Germline lookup yields CDR1 SGDLS and CDR2 YYNGEE. With V trimmed by 3 bases and J by 4 bases, 9 bases remained unmatched. The CDR3 has 15 residues. DNA for the CDR3: TGTGCCAGCAGCGGAGGGACAGTCGGTGCAGAGACCCAGTACTTC. Protein: CASSGGTVGAETQYF.

This clonotype was recorded at least ten times. V and J are TRBV5-1 and TRBJ1-5, with D possibly being TRBD1 (5 bases). Trimming cost V 4 bases and J 0 bases, with 11 bases left between them. The CDR3 has 15 residues. Germline CDR1 is SGHRS and CDR2 is YFSETQ. CDR3 sequence: CASSAGHNSNQPQHF. The CDR3 coding sequence is TGCGCCAGCAGCGCCGGACATAATAGCAATCAGCCCCAGCATTTT.

This clonotype was seen ten or more times. The chain joins TRBV9 to TRBJ2-5; 7 nucleotides line up with TRBD1. The junction had 10 bases not matched to a gene; V was cut back by 6 bases and J by 2 bases. CDR1 and CDR2 from the germline V gene are SGDLS and YYNGEE. This CDR3 has 15 amino acids. The CDR3 region is CASNPGTVPQETQYF. The DNA of the CDR3 is TGTGCCAGCAACCCTGGGACAGTACCTCAAGAGACCCAGTACTTC.

This clonotype was found many times. The J gene is TRBJ1-6, the V gene TRBV7-8, with 7 bases aligning to TRBD1. V trimming: 0 bases; J trimming: 4 bases; junction bases outside the gene matches: 3. The CDR3 contains 16 residues. The germline CDR1 and CDR2 sequences are SGHVS and FQNEAQ. For the CDR3, the DNA is TGTGCCAGCAGCTTAGCGGCAGGGGGTTATAATTCACCCCTCCACTTT. Its protein product is CASSLAAGGYNSPLHF.

The sample holds many counts of this clonotype. The V gene is TRBV10-2, the J gene TRBJ2-5; either TRBD1 or TRBD2 may fit D (7 bases each). Trimming pared 6 bases from V and 3 bases from J, leaving 20 bases between. Germline V gene data show CDR1 as WSHSY and CDR2 as SAAADI. The length of the CDR3 is 16 residues. As DNA, the CDR3 is TGCGCCAGCAGAAGGGGGCCTAGCCGGGGGGAAGAGACCCAGTACTTC. It encodes CASRRGPSRGEETQYF.

This clonotype was observed a few times. The V gene is TRBV28, the J gene TRBJ2-7; 9 bases agree with TRBD1. Germline V lookup: CDR1 MDHEN, CDR2 SYDVKM. The length of the CDR3 is 14 residues. The CDR3 coding sequence is TGTGCGACACGGACCGGGACAGGGATGTACGAGCAGTACTTC. It specifies CATRTGTGMYEQYF.

As concerns this clonotype: One junction end disagrees with the germline gene, perhaps due to a read error. CDR3 protein: CATSDPPGTDTDAQYF. CDR3 in DNA: TGTGCCACCAGTGATCCCCCCGGGACAGACACAGATGCGCAGTATTTT. The gene calls are TRBV24-1 and TRBJ2-3, with TRBD1 matching 7 bases. From germline, CDR1 is KGHDR and CDR2 SFDVKD. This CDR3 spans 16 amino acids.

This clonotype was recorded only once. The chain is built from TRBV5-8 and TRBJ2-5; 10 bases line up with TRBD1. The CDR3 consists of 16 residues. The germline V gene has CDR1 SGHTS and CDR2 YDEGEE. V gave up 3 bases and J gave up 5 bases; unmatched junction bases: 10. CDR3 region: CASSSLGTGDGETQYF. The CDR3 nucleotides are TGTGCCAGCAGCTCCCTCGGGACAGGGGATGGTGAGACCCAGTACTTC.

Comment on this clonotype: The junction and the germline gene differ at one end; a read error may be behind it. The V and J genes are TRBV6-1 and TRBJ1-4; 8 bases are a match to TRBD1. This CDR3 has 15 residues. Germline assignment: CDR1 MNHNS and CDR2 SASEGT. DNA for the CDR3: TGTGCCAGCAGTTACTCCAGGGGGCGGAGTGAAAAACTGCTTTTT. Translating it yields CASSYSRGRSEKLLF.

The chain couples TRBV2 to TRBJ1-2; 7 nucleotides agree with TRBD1. V lost 9 bases, J lost 2 bases, and 9 bases stayed unmatched. The CDR3 spans 14 residues. Germline V gene lookup returns CDR1 SNHLY and CDR2 FYNNEI. The CDR3 reads CARDTGTENYGYTF. The CDR3 DNA reads as TGTGCCAGAGACACAGGGACAGAAAACTATGGCTACACCTTC.

The V and J genes are TRBV6-5 and TRBJ2-3, with TRBD1 matching over 9 bases. The CDR3 spans 16 residues. Germline loops: CDR1 MNHEY, CDR2 SVGAGI. V lost 6 bases to trimming and J lost 2 bases; unmatched junction nucleotides: 9. CDR3 nucleotide sequence: TGTGCCAGCAGCGAAACCGGGACAGGGTTCACAGATACGCAGTATTTT. Amino acid sequence: CASSETGTGFTDTQYF.

The CDR3 loop is CASSRVRQLNTEAFF. The CDR3 DNA reads TGTGCCAGCAGCCGGGTAAGGCAGCTGAACACTGAAGCTTTCTTT. V is TRBV9 and J is TRBJ1-1; D ambiguous. The CDR3 spans 15 residues. V was clipped by 4 bases and J by 0 bases, with 13 bases between them. Per the germline V gene, CDR1 is SGDLS and CDR2 is YYNGEE.

This chain links TRBV20-1 with TRBJ1-6; 7 positions match TRBD1. CDR3 size: 13 residues. V dropped 1 base and J dropped 10; count of bases not matched to a gene: 4. Per the germline V gene, CDR1 is DFQATT and CDR2 is SNEGSKA (reference sequence). This CDR3 is CSARGQGRSPLHF. The CDR3 bases are TGCAGTGCTAGAGGACAGGGAAGATCACCCCTCCACTTT.

This rearrangement joins TRBV2 to TRBJ2-2; 9 bases align to TRBD2. Per the germline V gene, CDR1 is SNHLY and CDR2 is FYNNEI. The CDR3 is 17 residues long. The ends lost 7 bases at V and 4 bases at J; junction bases unmatched: 13. Here the CDR3 reads CASIERGALFSTGELFF. The CDR3 DNA reads TGTGCCAGCATTGAGCGGGGGGCCCTTTTCAGCACCGGGGAGCTGTTTTTT. The entire variable domain, with the rest obtained from reference TRBV2 and TRBJ2-2, is as follows: EPEVTQTPSHQVTQMGQEVILRCVPISNHLYFYWYRQILGQKVEFLVSFYNNEISEKSEIFDDQFSVERPDGSNFTLKIRSTKLEDSAMYFCASIERGALFSTGELFFGEGSRLTVL.

A single count supports this clonotype. The chain carries TRBV2 and TRBJ1-5; D perhaps matches TRBD1 (5 bases). Trimming left V 6 bases short and J 3 bases short, with 12 bases between. Germline CDR1 is SNHLY and CDR2 is FYNNEI. The CDR3 is 14 residues long. Here the CDR3 reads CASRSGGNNQPQHF. DNA of the CDR3: TGTGCCAGCAGGTCGGGGGGGAACAATCAGCCCCAGCATTTT.